The 10 T cell receptor beta chains below all came from one sample that was sequenced in a study of shared T cell receptors in the human thymus. Some clones are missing from TCRdb's copy, which holds only in-frame ones; the method was immunoSEQ multiplex PCR. This sample has roughly 410,000 clones; around 95% occur once, and the top ten carry approximately 0.018%. Source material: thymocytes. Every receptor here comes from a human donor.

J is TRBJ1-5 and V is TRBV5-6; tentative D call: TRBD1 (6 bases). The CDR3 sequence is 15 residues long. The V end was cut by 2 bases, the J end by 6 bases, with 15 bases between. Germline CDR1 and CDR2: SGHDT and YYEEEE. The CDR3 DNA reads as TGTGCCAGCAGCTTAGGGGGGGCTAAGATTCAGCCCCAGCATTTT. Translated: CASSLGGAKIQPQHF.

The V call is TRBV28, the J call TRBJ2-1; D could derive from TRBD1 or TRBD2 (6 bases each). Looked up from germline, CDR1 is MDHEN and CDR2 is SYDVKM. The CDR3 extends over 13 amino acids. V was clipped by 7 bases and J by 6 bases, with 13 bases between them. In nucleotides, the CDR3 is TGTGCCAGCAACATAGGGGGGCGCAATGAGCAGTTCTTC. Its protein product is CASNIGGRNEQFF.

The J gene is TRBJ1-1, the V gene TRBV19; D call uncertain. CDR3 size: 17 residues. Germline CDR1 and CDR2: LNHDA and SQIVND (reference sequence). Trimming removed 6 bases at V and 1 base at J, with 21 bases between. The CDR3 DNA reads TGTGCCAGTAGCCGACCCCTTTACAAAGCTCCGAACACTGAAGCTTTCTTT. It encodes CASSRPLYKAPNTEAFF. The complete variable domain, with remaining parts taken from reference TRBV19 and TRBJ1-1, reads DGGITQSPKYLFRKEGQNVTLSCEQNLNHDAMYWYRQDPGQGLRLIYYSQIVNDFQKGDIAEGYSVSREKKESFPLTVTSAQKNPTAFYLCASSRPLYKAPNTEAFFGQGTRLTVV.

The chain is built from TRBV25-1 and TRBJ2-7; 10 nucleotides align to TRBD2. Germline trimming cut 0 bases from V and 2 bases from J; bases unmatched to any gene: 4. The CDR3 totals 16 residues. Germline V gene sequence: CDR1 MGHDK, CDR2 SYGVNS. The CDR3 region is CASSEYMSGRAYEQYF. DNA for the CDR3: TGTGCCAGCAGTGAATATATGAGCGGGAGGGCCTACGAGCAGTACTTC.

The chain couples TRBV27 to TRBJ1-5; maybe TRBD1 (5 bases). Trimming removed 0 bases at V and 0 bases at J, with 9 bases between. The CDR3 consists of 16 residues. Germline values: CDR1 MNHEY, CDR2 SMNVEV (reference sequence). The CDR3 sequence: CASSLSGPYSNQPQHF. The DNA for the CDR3 is TGTGCCAGCAGTTTATCGGGGCCCTATAGCAATCAGCCCCAGCATTTT.

DNA for the CDR3: TGTGCCAGCAGTGACGGGACCGCCAGGCACACCTTC. Translating gives CASSDGTARHTF. The chain recombines TRBV6-4 with TRBJ1-2, with a weak D call TRBD1 (5 bases). The CDR3 covers 12 residues. V was clipped by 2 bases and J by 12 bases, with 13 bases between them. Germline V CDR1 and CDR2: MRHNA, SNTAGT.

This clone was counted a few times. This chain joins TRBV28 and TRBJ2-2, with D possibly TRBD1 on 5 matching bases. The germline V gene encodes CDR1 MDHEN and CDR2 SYDVKM. The CDR3 extends over 15 amino acids. Trimming cost V 4 bases and J 1 base, with 10 bases left between them. CDR3 amino acids: CASSSGHQNTGELFF. CDR3 sequence (DNA): TGTGCCAGCAGTTCAGGACACCAGAACACCGGGGAGCTGTTTTTT. Full variable domain (missing parts from reference TRBV28 and TRBJ2-2): DVKVTQSSRYLVKRTGEKVFLECVQDMDHENMFWYRQDPGLGLRLIYFSYDVKMKEKGDIPEGYSVSREKKERFSLILESASTNQTSMYLCASSSGHQNTGELFFGEGSRLTVL.

The V call is TRBV9, the J call TRBJ1-3; D unclear. In germline, CDR1 is SGDLS, CDR2 YYNGEE. With 0 bases removed from V and 7 bases from J, the gap between germline ends came to 2 bases. The CDR3 runs to 11 residues. CDR3 loop: CASSVGNTIYF. The CDR3 DNA follows: TGTGCCAGCAGCGTAGGCAACACCATATATTTT.

The chain joins TRBV30 to TRBJ2-3; 9 nucleotides line up with TRBD2. Germline CDR1 is GTSNPN and CDR2 is SVGIG (reference sequence). This CDR3 contains 17 residues. The junction had 10 bases not matched to a gene; V was cut back by 0 bases and J by 3 bases. CDR3 nucleotide sequence: TGTGCCTGGAGTGTACAATTTGGTAGCGGGAGAACAGATACGCAGTATTTT. This gives the protein CAWSVQFGSGRTDTQYF.

V and J are TRBV27 and TRBJ2-7; 8 bases are a match to TRBD2. The CDR3 has 14 residues. Germline CDR1 reads MNHEY; CDR2 reads SMNVEV (reference sequence). V trimming: 3 bases; J trimming: 3 bases; junction bases outside the gene matches: 4. CDR3: CASSFSGGGYEQYF. For the CDR3, the DNA is TGTGCCAGCAGTTTTTCGGGAGGGGGCTACGAGCAGTACTTC.